These 30 T cell receptor beta chains were sequenced from one sample in a study of cytomegalovirus exposure and HLA in healthy donors. It was with 60 Vbeta and 13 Jbeta primers that the PCR ran. The assay was immunoSEQ multiplex PCR, and TCRdb's table has in-frame clones only and misses some. The repertoire has roughly 160,000 clones, roughly 71% of them found once; the top ten carry 1.5%. The sample taken for sequencing was PBMCs. These TCRs come from a girl aged 10 to 17 in good health and CMV-seronegative.

This clone was observed a handful of times. V gene TRBV2 combines with J gene TRBJ1-4, with TRBD1 identical over 8 bases. The ends lost 6 bases at V and 8 bases at J; junction bases unmatched: 8. Germline V gives CDR1 SNHLY, CDR2 FYNNEI. This CDR3 has 14 residues. CDR3 sequence: CASSPGGTGEKLFF. DNA of the CDR3: TGTGCCAGCAGCCCAGGGGGCACTGGGGAAAAACTGTTTTTT. The variable domain in full, completed from reference TRBV2 and TRBJ1-4, reads EPEVTQTPSHQVTQMGQEVILRCVPISNHLYFYWYRQILGQKVEFLVSFYNNEISEKSEIFDDQFSVERPDGSNFTLKIRSTKLEDSAMYFCASSPGGTGEKLFFGSGTQLSVL.

This chain uses TRBV5-4 with TRBJ1-4, with TRBD1 matching 8 bases. Trimming cost V 4 bases and J 7 bases; bases outside gene matches: 12. Per germline, CDR1 SGHNT and CDR2 YYREEE (reference sequence). The CDR3 loop spans 16 amino acids. The CDR3 spells CASSLPHGQGSEKLFF. Written as DNA, the CDR3 is TGTGCCAGCAGCCTTCCGCATGGACAGGGCAGTGAAAAACTGTTTTTT.

V usage is TRBV4-1 and J usage is TRBJ1-4; D is unclear. In germline, CDR1 is MGHRA, CDR2 YSYEKL. The CDR3 consists of 14 residues. Trimming took off 1 base at V and 17 bases at J, with 20 bases between the two ends. The CDR3, as DNA: TGCGCCAGCAGCCAAGTGCGGATGGATGTTTTACGTTTTTTT. Translating it yields CASSQVRMDVLRFF.

This clone was counted a few times. This sequence joins TRBV7-8 and TRBJ2-1; possible D gene TRBD1, 6 bases. Per germline, CDR1 SGHVS and CDR2 FQNEAQ. V lost 5 bases to trimming and J lost 3 bases, with 26 bases between them. This CDR3 contains 19 residues. The CDR3 DNA reads TGTGCCAGCAGCCAAAACCCCTGGGGGCTCGGACGGCTCTACAATGAGCAGTTCTTC. This codes for CASSQNPWGLGRLYNEQFF.

The gene calls are TRBV10-1 and TRBJ2-3; tentatively, D is TRBD2 (5 bases). Deletions cut 3 bases from V and 1 base from J, with 5 bases between. Per germline, CDR1 WNHNN and CDR2 SYGVQD (reference sequence). The CDR3 totals 13 residues. The CDR3 spells CASSDGGTDTQYF. As DNA, the CDR3 is TGCGCCAGCAGTGACGGGGGCACAGATACGCAGTATTTT.

This clone was counted a few times. The chain links TRBV10-3 to TRBJ2-2, with D perhaps TRBD1 (6 bases). Trimming left V 6 bases short and J 3 bases short, with 17 bases between. Germline lookup yields CDR1 ENHRY and CDR2 SYGVKD. This CDR3 has 16 amino acids. CDR3 residues: CAISDRDISDTGELFF. As DNA, the CDR3 is TGTGCCATCAGCGACCGGGACATTAGTGACACCGGGGAGCTGTTTTTT.

In this sample, this clone turned up once. The rearrangement joins TRBV11-2 to TRBJ2-5, with no clear D. The V gene's germline CDR1 is SGHAT and CDR2 FQNNGV. The V and J ends lost 6 bases and 4 bases respectively, with 15 bases between them. The CDR3 is 14 amino acids. The CDR3 nucleotides are TGTGCCAGCAGGGAGCAACCTCGAAGAGAGACCCAGTACTTC. It yields the protein CASREQPRRETQYF.

The chain has TRBV19 and TRBJ1-5; a possible D gene is TRBD1 (5 bases). This CDR3 region has 12 residues. CDR1 and CDR2 (germline): LNHDA, SQIVND (reference sequence). The ends were cut back, 7 bases at V and 3 bases at J, with 7 bases in the middle. DNA for the CDR3: TGTGCCAGTAAGGGGATCAATCAGCCCCAGCATTTT. Amino acids: CASKGINQPQHF.

This chain links TRBV18 with TRBJ2-7; possibly TRBD2 for D (6 bases). This CDR3 has 12 residues. The germline V and J ends were trimmed by 5 bases and 5 bases, with 10 bases remaining between them. Germline CDR1 reads KGHSH; CDR2 reads LQKENI. The CDR3 nucleotides are TGTGCCAGCTCAGGTTTAGCGGACGAGCAGTACTTC. This translates into CASSGLADEQYF.

This clone was recorded a few times. The chain employs TRBV4-1 and TRBJ2-1; the match to TRBD1 covers 8 bases. The J segment lost 3 bases and the V segment lost 1 base, leaving 2 bases of the junction unmatched. Per germline, CDR1 MGHRA and CDR2 YSYEKL. CDR3 length: 15 amino acids. CDR3 nucleotide sequence: TGCGCCAGCAGCCAAGGGACAGGGAACTACAATGAGCAGTTCTTC. This translates into CASSQGTGNYNEQFF.

This chain joins TRBV4-1 and TRBJ2-3, with 9 positions matching TRBD2. In germline, CDR1 is MGHRA, CDR2 YSYEKL. The CDR3 extends over 16 amino acids. V gave up 4 bases and J gave up 7 bases; unmatched junction bases: 12. In DNA form, the CDR3 reads TGCGCCAGCAGCCGACCCAGCGGGGGGACTCTAAATACGCAGTATTTT. It encodes CASSRPSGGTLNTQYF.

The chain couples TRBV19 to TRBJ2-7, with D uncertain. Trimming took off 1 base at V and 4 bases at J, with 8 bases between the two ends. Germline V gives CDR1 LNHDA, CDR2 SQIVND (reference sequence). The CDR3 has 13 residues. CDR3 sequence reads: CASSIGHGYEQYF. CDR3 coding DNA: TGTGCCAGTAGTATAGGGCATGGTTACGAGCAGTACTTC.

The chain uses TRBV7-9 and TRBJ2-7; TRBD1 might be the D (6 bases). The germline gives CDR1 SEHNR, CDR2 FQNEAQ (reference sequence). The CDR3 has 13 residues. V was trimmed by 6 bases and J by 2 bases, leaving 11 bases between them. The CDR3 loop is CASRSSGAYEQYF. DNA for the CDR3: TGTGCCAGCAGGTCCTCAGGGGCCTACGAGCAGTACTTC.

This rearrangement joins TRBV27 to TRBJ2-7, with TRBD2 identical over 7 bases. Germline CDR1 MNHEY, CDR2 SMNVEV (reference sequence). The CDR3 is made up of 15 amino acids. Trimming took 2 bases from V and 2 from J; bases not matched to a gene: 6. CDR3 loop: CASSLRRGIPYEQYF. The CDR3 coding sequence is TGTGCCAGCAGTTTAAGGCGGGGGATCCCCTACGAGCAGTACTTC.

The table lists this clone with a few counts. J is TRBJ1-4 and V is TRBV19; TRBD1 matches at 8 bases. The junction had 13 bases not matched to a gene; V was cut back by 5 bases and J by 8 bases. This CDR3 has 16 amino acids. Germline V gene lookup returns CDR1 LNHDA and CDR2 SQIVND (reference sequence). The CDR3 region is CASSHGTGTGGEKLFF. Written as DNA, the CDR3 is TGTGCCAGTAGTCATGGAACCGGGACAGGCGGGGAAAAACTGTTTTTT.

This clone has more than one count but fewer than ten. The CDR3 nucleotides are TGTGCCACCTCGCTGGGAGGGGATGAGCAGTTCTTC. The encoded protein is CATSLGGDEQFF. The V call is TRBV25-1, the J call TRBJ2-1; 7 bases map to TRBD2. The V and J ends lost 10 bases and 8 bases, in that order; junction bases with no gene match: 8. The length of the CDR3 is 12 residues. Germline V lookup: CDR1 MGHDK, CDR2 SYGVNS.

The rearrangement links TRBV6-4 to TRBJ1-5; D remains ambiguous. The CDR3 is 15 amino acids. The germline V gene encodes CDR1 MRHNA and CDR2 SNTAGT. The germline V and J ends were trimmed by 10 bases and 3 bases, with 19 bases remaining between them. The CDR3 DNA reads TGTGCCACCCCGAAAACACAGAGATCCAATCAGCCCCAGCATTTT. This translates into CATPKTQRSNQPQHF.

V gene TRBV7-9 combines with J gene TRBJ1-4, with D perhaps matching TRBD1 (6 bases). V shed 4 bases and J shed 7 bases, with 16 bases lying between them. Germline V gene data show CDR1 as SEHNR and CDR2 as FQNEAQ (reference sequence). The CDR3 extends over 15 amino acids. The CDR3 loop reads CASSSRDKVSEKLFF. CDR3 DNA sequence: TGTGCCAGCAGCTCCCGGGACAAGGTGAGTGAAAAACTGTTTTTT.

The chain combines TRBV2 with TRBJ2-2; D is perhaps TRBD2 (7 bases). Trimming left V 8 bases short and J 4 bases short, with 26 bases between. CDR3 size: 18 residues. Germline V CDR1 and CDR2: SNHLY, FYNNEI. Written as DNA, the CDR3 is TGTGCCAGCGTCATAGGACCGAGGGGGGGGTCTGGCACCGGGGAGCTGTTTTTT. It specifies CASVIGPRGGSGTGELFF.

V and J are TRBV9 and TRBJ1-1; D may be TRBD1 (5 bases). Germline CDR1 SGDLS, CDR2 YYNGEE. Trimming removed 3 bases from V and 8 bases from J, with 11 bases in between. The length of the CDR3 is 12 residues. This CDR3 is CASSGVGHEAFF. The CDR3 bases are TGTGCCAGCAGCGGAGTGGGGCACGAAGCTTTCTTT. The full variable domain, with the rest looked up from reference TRBV9 and TRBJ1-1, is DSGVTQTPKHLITATGQRVTLRCSPRSGDLSVYWYQQSLDQGLQFLIQYYNGEERAKGNILERFSAQQFPDLHSELNLSSLELGDSALYFCASSGVGHEAFFGQGTRLTVV.

The V and J genes are TRBV6-1 and TRBJ1-2; the D gene is possibly TRBD1 (6 bases). Germline assignment: CDR1 MNHNS and CDR2 SASEGT. Trimming removed 2 bases from V and 7 bases from J, with 20 bases in between. CDR3 length: 16 amino acids. CDR3 nucleotides: TGTGCCAGCAGTGAATCCGGGACACCCACCTGGGGTGGCTACACCTTC. Translation gives CASSESGTPTWGGYTF.

The V gene is TRBV5-4, the J gene TRBJ1-2, with 8 bases matching TRBD1. The V gene's germline CDR1 is SGHNT and CDR2 YYREEE (reference sequence). This CDR3 spans 17 amino acids. Trimming removed 4 bases from V and 7 bases from J; junction bases left unmatched: 18. CDR3 in DNA: TGTGCCAGCAGCCCTAGTCGGATGAGGCAGGGGGCGGGTGGCTACACCTTC. This sequence encodes CASSPSRMRQGAGGYTF.

The rearrangement uses TRBV30 and TRBJ2-7; weak D call: TRBD2 (5 bases). V was clipped by 2 bases and J by 1 base, with 9 bases between them. The germline V gene encodes CDR1 GTSNPN and CDR2 SVGIG (reference sequence). The CDR3 has 13 amino acids. As DNA, the CDR3 is TGTGCCTGGAGTCCCGGACTGTCCTACGAGCAGTACTTC. It encodes CAWSPGLSYEQYF.

This sequence joins TRBV5-1 and TRBJ2-5; possibly TRBD2 for D (5 bases). This CDR3 has 15 amino acids. CDR1 SGHRS and CDR2 YFSETQ come from the germline V gene. The V gene lost 5 bases and the J gene lost 3 bases, with 17 bases spanning the gap. The CDR3 region is CASRVRVVREETQYF. The CDR3 DNA sequence: TGCGCCAGCAGGGTGCGGGTAGTGAGGGAAGAGACCCAGTACTTC.

This clone was seen more than once but under ten times. The chain uses TRBV19 and TRBJ2-5, with D perhaps TRBD2 (7 bases). V was cut by 5 bases and J by 5 bases, with 12 bases left in between. Germline-derived CDR1 and CDR2 are LNHDA and SQIVND (reference sequence). The CDR3 extends over 13 amino acids. The CDR3 nucleotides read TGTGCCAGTAGTCGCAGGGGAGGGGAGACCCAGTACTTC. Amino acid sequence: CASSRRGGETQYF.

This clone was recorded once. The chain employs TRBV5-1 and TRBJ1-5; D gene unclear. V was clipped by 1 base and J by 6 bases, with 8 bases between them. The CDR3 is 13 amino acids. Per the germline V gene, CDR1 is SGHRS and CDR2 is YFSETQ. CDR3 bases: TGCGCCAGCAGCTTGCGGGTTGGTCAGCCCCAGCATTTT. Its protein product is CASSLRVGQPQHF.

In this sample, this clone turned up a few times. The V gene is TRBV29-1, the J gene TRBJ2-1; 7 bases are shared with TRBD1. Looked up from germline, CDR1 is SQVTM and CDR2 is ANQGSEA. V lost 4 bases to trimming and J lost 8 bases; unmatched junction nucleotides: 5. The CDR3 spans 12 residues. The CDR3: CSVAGQSHEQFF. CDR3 sequence (DNA): TGCAGCGTTGCGGGACAGAGCCATGAGCAGTTCTTC.

The chain recombines TRBV5-4 with TRBJ2-6; a weak D match, TRBD2 (5 bases). The V end lost 0 bases, the J end lost 0 bases, and 10 bases lay between the germline ends. The CDR3 consists of 17 residues. Germline V gene data show CDR1 as SGHNT and CDR2 as YYREEE (reference sequence). CDR3 sequence reads: CASSLAPGLSGANVLTF. The DNA of the CDR3 is TGTGCCAGCAGCTTGGCCCCCGGACTCTCTGGGGCCAACGTCCTGACTTTC.

This clone was counted once. V is TRBV7-9 and J is TRBJ2-7; 11 nucleotides line up with TRBD1. V was clipped by 2 bases and J by 6 bases; unmatched bases: 12. CDR1 SEHNR and CDR2 FQNEAQ come from the germline V gene (reference sequence). This CDR3 is built from 17 residues. As DNA, the CDR3 is TGTGCCAGCAGCTTAAAGGGCTGGCCGGGACAGGGGGGCGAGCAGTACTTC. Protein product: CASSLKGWPGQGGEQYF.

The V call is TRBV7-9, the J call TRBJ2-7; 8 nucleotides match TRBD1. The junction had 11 bases not matched to a gene; V was cut back by 5 bases and J by 5 bases. The CDR3 contains 15 residues. CDR1 and CDR2 (germline): SEHNR, FQNEAQ (reference sequence). CDR3 in DNA: TGTGCCAGCAGCACGAACAGGGGGAAGAGGAACGAGCAGTACTTC. Protein product: CASSTNRGKRNEQYF. The whole variable domain, remainder taken from reference TRBV7-9 and TRBJ2-7, is DTGVSQNPRHKITKRGQNVTFRCDPISEHNRLYWYRQTLGQGPEFLTYFQNEAQLEKSRLLSDRFSAERPKGSFSTLEIQRTEQGDSAMYLCASSTNRGKRNEQYFGPGTRLTVT.